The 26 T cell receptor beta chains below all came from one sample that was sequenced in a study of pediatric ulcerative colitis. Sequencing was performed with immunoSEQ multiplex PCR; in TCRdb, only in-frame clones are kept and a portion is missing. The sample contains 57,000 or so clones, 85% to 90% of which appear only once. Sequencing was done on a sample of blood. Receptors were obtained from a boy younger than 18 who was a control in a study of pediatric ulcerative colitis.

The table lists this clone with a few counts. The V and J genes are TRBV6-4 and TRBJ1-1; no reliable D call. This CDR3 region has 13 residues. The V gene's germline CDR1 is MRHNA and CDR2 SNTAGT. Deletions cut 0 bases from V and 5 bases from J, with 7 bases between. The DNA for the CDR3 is TGTGCCAGCAGTGACTCGCGGGGTACTGAAGCTTTCTTT. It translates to CASSDSRGTEAFF.

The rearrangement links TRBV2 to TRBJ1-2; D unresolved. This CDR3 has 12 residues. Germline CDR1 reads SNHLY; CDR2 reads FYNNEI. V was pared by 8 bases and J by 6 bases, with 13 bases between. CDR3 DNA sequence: TGTGCCAGCCTGGTGGAGGTCAATGGCTACACCTTC. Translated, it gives CASLVEVNGYTF.

The CDR3 protein is CASSGHARRYNEQFF. The CDR3 bases are TGTGCCAGCAGTGGACATGCCCGGCGGTACAATGAGCAGTTCTTC. The chain is built from TRBV2 and TRBJ2-1; D unclear. CDR3 length: 15 residues. Germline V gene lookup returns CDR1 SNHLY and CDR2 FYNNEI. Trimming removed 4 bases from V and 4 bases from J, with 14 bases in between.

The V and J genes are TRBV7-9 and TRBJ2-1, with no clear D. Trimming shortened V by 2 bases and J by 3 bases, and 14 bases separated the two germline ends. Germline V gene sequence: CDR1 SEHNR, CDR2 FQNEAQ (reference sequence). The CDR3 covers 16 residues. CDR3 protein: CASSLYVPGFYNEQFF. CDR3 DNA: TGTGCCAGCAGCTTATATGTTCCCGGGTTCTACAATGAGCAGTTCTTC.

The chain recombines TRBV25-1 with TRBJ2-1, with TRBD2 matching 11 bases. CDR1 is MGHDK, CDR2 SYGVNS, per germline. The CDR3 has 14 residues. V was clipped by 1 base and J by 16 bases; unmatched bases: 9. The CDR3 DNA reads TGTGCCAGCAGTGAATCGGAGACTAGCGGGGCTCGTTTCTTC. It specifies CASSESETSGARFF.

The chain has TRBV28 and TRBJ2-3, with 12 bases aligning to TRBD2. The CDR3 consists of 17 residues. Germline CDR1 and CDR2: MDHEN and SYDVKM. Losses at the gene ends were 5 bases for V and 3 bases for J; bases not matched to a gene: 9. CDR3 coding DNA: TGTGCCAGCAGTGGTTCCCTAGCGGGGGGGCCGACAGATACGCAGTATTTT. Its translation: CASSGSLAGGPTDTQYF.

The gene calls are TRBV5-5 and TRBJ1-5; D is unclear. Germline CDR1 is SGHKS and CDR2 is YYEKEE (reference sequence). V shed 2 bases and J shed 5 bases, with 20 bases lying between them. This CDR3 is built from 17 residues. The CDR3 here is CASSFIPFGWEDQPQHF. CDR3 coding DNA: TGTGCCAGCAGCTTCATTCCCTTCGGATGGGAGGATCAGCCCCAGCATTTT.

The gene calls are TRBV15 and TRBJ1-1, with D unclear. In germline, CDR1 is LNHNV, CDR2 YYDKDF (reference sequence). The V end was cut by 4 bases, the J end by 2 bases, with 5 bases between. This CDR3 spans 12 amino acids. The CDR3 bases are TGTGCCACCAGCAAAGTTAACACTGAAGCTTTCTTT. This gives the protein CATSKVNTEAFF.

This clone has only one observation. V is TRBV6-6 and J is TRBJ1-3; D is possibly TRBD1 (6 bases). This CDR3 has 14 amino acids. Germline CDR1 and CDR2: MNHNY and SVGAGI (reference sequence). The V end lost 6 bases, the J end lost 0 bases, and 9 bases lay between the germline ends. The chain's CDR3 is CASRTDSSGNTIYF. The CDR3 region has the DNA TGTGCCAGCAGAACGGACAGCTCTGGAAACACCATATATTTT.

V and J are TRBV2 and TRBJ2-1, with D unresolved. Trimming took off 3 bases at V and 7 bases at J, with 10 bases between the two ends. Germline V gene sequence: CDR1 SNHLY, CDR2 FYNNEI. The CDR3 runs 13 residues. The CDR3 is CASSDSMGNEQFF. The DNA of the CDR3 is TGTGCCAGCAGTGATAGCATGGGGAATGAGCAGTTCTTC. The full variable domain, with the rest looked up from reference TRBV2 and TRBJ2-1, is EPEVTQTPSHQVTQMGQEVILRCVPISNHLYFYWYRQILGQKVEFLVSFYNNEISEKSEIFDDQFSVERPDGSNFTLKIRSTKLEDSAMYFCASSDSMGNEQFFGPGTRLTVL.

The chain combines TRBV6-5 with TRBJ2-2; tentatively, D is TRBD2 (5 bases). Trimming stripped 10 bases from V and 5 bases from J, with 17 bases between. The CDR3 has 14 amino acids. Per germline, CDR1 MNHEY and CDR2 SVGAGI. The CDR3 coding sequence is TGTGCCATCCAGATCTACCGCGGGACCGGGGAGCTGTTTTTT. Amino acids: CAIQIYRGTGELFF.

CDR3 in DNA: TGTGCCAGCAGCCCGGGCCGTTTTGAGACAGATAACACCGGGGAGCTGTTTTTT. It yields the protein CASSPGRFETDNTGELFF. The chain links TRBV11-3 to TRBJ2-2, with TRBD1 as a possible D gene (5 bases). The CDR3 has 18 amino acids. Trimming cost V 5 bases and J 2 bases, with 21 bases left between them. In germline, CDR1 is SGHNT, CDR2 YENEEA. The whole variable domain, remainder taken from reference TRBV11-3 and TRBJ2-2, is EAGVVQSPRYKIIEKKQPVAFWCNPISGHNTLYWYLQNLGQGPELLIRYENEEAVDDSQLPKDRFSAERLKGVDSTLKIQPAELGDSAVYLCASSPGRFETDNTGELFFGEGSRLTVL.

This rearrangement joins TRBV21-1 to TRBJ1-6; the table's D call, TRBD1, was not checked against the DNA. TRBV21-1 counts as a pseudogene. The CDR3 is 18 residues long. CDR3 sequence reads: CASSKLGTGTSYNSPLHF. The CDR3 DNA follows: TGTGCCAGCAGCAAGTTAGGGACAGGGACCTCCTATAATTCACCCCTCCACTTT.

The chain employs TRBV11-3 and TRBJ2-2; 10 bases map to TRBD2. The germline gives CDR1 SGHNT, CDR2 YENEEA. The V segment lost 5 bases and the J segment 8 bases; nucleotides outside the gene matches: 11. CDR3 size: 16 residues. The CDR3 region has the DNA TGTGCCAGCAGCACGCAAAGCCTAGCGGGAGCAGGGGAGCTGTTTTTT. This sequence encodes CASSTQSLAGAGELFF. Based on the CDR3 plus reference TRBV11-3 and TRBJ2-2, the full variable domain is EAGVVQSPRYKIIEKKQPVAFWCNPISGHNTLYWYLQNLGQGPELLIRYENEEAVDDSQLPKDRFSAERLKGVDSTLKIQPAELGDSAVYLCASSTQSLAGAGELFFGEGSRLTVL.

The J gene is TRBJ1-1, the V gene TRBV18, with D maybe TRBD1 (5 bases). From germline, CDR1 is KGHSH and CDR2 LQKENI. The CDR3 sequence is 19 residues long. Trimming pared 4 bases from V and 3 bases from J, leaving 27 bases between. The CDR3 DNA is TGTGCCAGCTCACTGACTTGGGGCGACGGGGTCCCCTTGGACACTGAAGCTTTCTTT. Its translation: CASSLTWGDGVPLDTEAFF. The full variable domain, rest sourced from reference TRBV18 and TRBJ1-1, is NAGVMQNPRHLVRRRGQEARLRCSPMKGHSHVYWYRQLPEEGLKFMVYLQKENIIDESGMPKERFSAEFPKEGPSILRIQQVVRGDSAAYFCASSLTWGDGVPLDTEAFFGQGTRLTVV.

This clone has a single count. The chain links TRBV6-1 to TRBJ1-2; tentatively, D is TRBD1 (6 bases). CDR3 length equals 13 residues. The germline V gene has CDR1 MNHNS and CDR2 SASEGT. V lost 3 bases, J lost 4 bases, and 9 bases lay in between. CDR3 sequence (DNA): TGTGCCAGCAGTGAGCCGGACAGCTATGGCTACACCTTC. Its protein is CASSEPDSYGYTF.

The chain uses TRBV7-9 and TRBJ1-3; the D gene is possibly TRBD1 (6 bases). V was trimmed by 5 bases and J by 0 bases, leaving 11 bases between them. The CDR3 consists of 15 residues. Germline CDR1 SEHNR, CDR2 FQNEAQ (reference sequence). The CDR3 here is CASSPDRHSGNTIYF. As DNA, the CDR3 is TGTGCCAGCAGCCCAGACAGGCACTCTGGAAACACCATATATTTT.

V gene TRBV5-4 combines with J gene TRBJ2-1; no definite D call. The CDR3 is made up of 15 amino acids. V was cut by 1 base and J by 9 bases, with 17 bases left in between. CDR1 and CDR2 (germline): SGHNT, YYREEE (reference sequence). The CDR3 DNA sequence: TGTGCCAGCAGCTTGAAAGGGTATGAAGTCAGTGAGCAGTTCTTC. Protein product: CASSLKGYEVSEQFF.

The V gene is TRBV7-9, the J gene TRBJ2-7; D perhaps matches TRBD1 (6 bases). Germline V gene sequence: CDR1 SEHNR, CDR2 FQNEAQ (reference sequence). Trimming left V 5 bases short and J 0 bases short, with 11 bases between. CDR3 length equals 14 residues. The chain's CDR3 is CASSTGQNSYEQYF. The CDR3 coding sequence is TGTGCCAGCAGCACCGGACAGAACTCCTACGAGCAGTACTTC.

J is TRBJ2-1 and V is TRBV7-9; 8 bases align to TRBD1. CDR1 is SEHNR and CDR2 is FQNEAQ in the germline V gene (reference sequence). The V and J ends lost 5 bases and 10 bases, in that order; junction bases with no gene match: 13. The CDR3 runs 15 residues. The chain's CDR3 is CASSDDRGSLWEQFF. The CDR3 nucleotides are TGTGCCAGCAGCGACGACAGGGGTTCCCTATGGGAGCAGTTCTTC.

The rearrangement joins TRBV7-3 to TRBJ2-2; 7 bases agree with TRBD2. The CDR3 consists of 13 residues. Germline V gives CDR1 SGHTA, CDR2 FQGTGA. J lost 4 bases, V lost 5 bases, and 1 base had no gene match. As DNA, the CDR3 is TGTGCCAGCAGCCTAGCGGCCACCGGGGAGCTGTTTTTT. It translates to CASSLAATGELFF.

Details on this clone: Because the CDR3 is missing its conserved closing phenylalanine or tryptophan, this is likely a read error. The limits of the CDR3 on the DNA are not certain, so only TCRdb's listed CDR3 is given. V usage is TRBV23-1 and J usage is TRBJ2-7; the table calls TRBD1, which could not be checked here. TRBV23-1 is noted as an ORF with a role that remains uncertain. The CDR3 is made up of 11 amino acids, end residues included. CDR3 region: CASPRDLDRVP.

The CDR3 loop reads CASSLAGKAYNEQFF. The DNA of the CDR3 is TGTGCCAGCAGCTTAGCGGGGAAAGCCTACAATGAGCAGTTCTTC. The chain is built from TRBV28 and TRBJ2-1; 8 positions match TRBD2. The CDR3 totals 15 residues. The junction had 6 bases not matched to a gene; V was cut back by 6 bases and J by 2 bases. Germline lookup yields CDR1 MDHEN and CDR2 SYDVKM.

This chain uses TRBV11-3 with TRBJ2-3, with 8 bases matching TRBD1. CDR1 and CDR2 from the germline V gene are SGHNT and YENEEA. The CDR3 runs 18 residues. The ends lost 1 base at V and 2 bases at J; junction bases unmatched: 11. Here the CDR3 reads CASSLGFGTGLNTDTQYF. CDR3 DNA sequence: TGTGCCAGCAGCTTAGGGTTTGGGACAGGCCTCAACACAGATACGCAGTATTTT.

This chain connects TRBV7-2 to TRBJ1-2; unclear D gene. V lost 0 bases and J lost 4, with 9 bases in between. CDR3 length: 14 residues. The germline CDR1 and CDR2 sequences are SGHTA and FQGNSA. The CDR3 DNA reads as TGTGCCAGCAGCTTAGCGGGCACCGTCTATGGCTACACCTTC. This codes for CASSLAGTVYGYTF.

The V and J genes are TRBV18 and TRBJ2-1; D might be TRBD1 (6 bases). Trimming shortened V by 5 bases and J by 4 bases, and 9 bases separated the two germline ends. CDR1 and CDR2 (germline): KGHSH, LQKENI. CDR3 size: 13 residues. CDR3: CASSTDSYNEQFF. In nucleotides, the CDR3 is TGTGCCAGCTCAACGGACAGTTACAATGAGCAGTTCTTC.